These 9 T cell receptor beta chains share one sample of origin, sequenced in a study of blood T cell repertoires in COVID-19. Sequenced by immunoSEQ multiplex PCR; TCRdb stores in-frame clones only, minus some. The data show 210,000 or so clones, 70% to 90% seen once. The material sequenced was PBMCs or T cells enriched from blood (not recorded which). The receptors derive from a man aged 25-45 years who had recovered from COVID-19.

The J gene is TRBJ2-7, the V gene TRBV25-1; D ambiguous. CDR1 and CDR2 from the germline V gene are MGHDK and SYGVNS. This CDR3 spans 14 amino acids. Trimming stripped 2 bases from V and 3 bases from J, with 11 bases between. CDR3 sequence (DNA): TGTGCCAGCAGTGAAGTGGGCCGAATCTACGAGCAGTACTTC. It is translated as CASSEVGRIYEQYF.

CDR3 region: CSVDEGNTEAFF. The CDR3 DNA is TGCAGCGTTGATGAGGGGAACACTGAAGCTTTCTTT. The chain links TRBV29-1 to TRBJ1-1; no clear D. CDR3 length: 12 residues. The germline V gene encodes CDR1 SQVTM and CDR2 ANQGSEA. V shed 3 bases and J shed 1 base, with 6 bases lying between them.

The chain employs TRBV3-1 (or the pseudogene TRBV3-2) and TRBJ1-2, with D possibly TRBD1 on 6 matching bases. Germline loops: CDR1 LGHDT, CDR2 YNNKEL (reference sequence). Trimming took off 4 bases at V and 0 bases at J, with 15 bases between the two ends. The CDR3 has 16 residues. The CDR3 spells CASSPGTPGPNYGYTF. CDR3 in DNA: TGTGCCAGCAGCCCCGGGACACCAGGTCCTAACTATGGCTACACCTTC.

This chain links TRBV11-2 with TRBJ2-7; 9 nucleotides agree with TRBD2. Germline trimming cut 0 bases from V and 7 bases from J; bases unmatched to any gene: 7. Per the germline V gene, CDR1 is SGHAT and CDR2 is FQNNGV. This CDR3 has 15 residues. This CDR3 reads CASSLELAGDHEQYF. The CDR3 nucleotides read TGTGCCAGCAGCTTAGAATTAGCGGGAGACCATGAGCAGTACTTC.

The chain combines TRBV6-5 with TRBJ2-1, with D maybe TRBD1 (5 bases). The CDR3 length is 12 residues. The germline gives CDR1 MNHEY, CDR2 SVGAGI. V lost 8 bases and J 6 bases, leaving 11 bases between the germline ends. The CDR3 protein is CASQGSINEQFF. The DNA of the CDR3 is TGTGCCAGCCAGGGTAGTATCAATGAGCAGTTCTTC.

The chain has TRBV6-5 and TRBJ2-7, with 10 bases that match TRBD1. CDR1 and CDR2 (germline): MNHEY, SVGAGI. This CDR3 contains 15 residues. The ends lost 5 bases at V and 5 bases at J; junction bases unmatched: 9. The CDR3: CASSPFGTGVDEQYF. The CDR3 nucleotides are TGTGCCAGCAGTCCCTTTGGGACAGGGGTTGACGAGCAGTACTTC.

The chain links TRBV7-2 to TRBJ1-1; a possible D gene is TRBD1 (6 bases). Germline lookup yields CDR1 SGHTA and CDR2 FQGNSA. CDR3 length equals 16 residues. Trimming took off 0 bases at V and 10 bases at J, with 21 bases between the two ends. The CDR3 region is CASSLARDIRPVGAFF. In nucleotides, the CDR3 is TGTGCCAGCAGCTTAGCCAGGGACATCAGGCCCGTTGGAGCTTTCTTT.

This clone was seen just once. The gene calls are TRBV28 and TRBJ2-3; D remains ambiguous. With 6 bases removed from V and 0 bases from J, the gap between germline ends came to 10 bases. CDR1 is MDHEN, CDR2 SYDVKM, per germline. CDR3 length equals 14 residues. CDR3 region: CASSTRESTDTQYF. The CDR3 DNA sequence: TGTGCCAGCAGCACGCGAGAGAGCACAGATACGCAGTATTTT.

This clone has just one count. The chain has TRBV9 and TRBJ2-7; TRBD1 might be the D (6 bases). Germline-derived CDR1 and CDR2 are SGDLS and YYNGEE. The CDR3 contains 16 residues. Trimming removed 4 bases at V and 0 bases at J, with 17 bases between. The CDR3 region is CASSPRDKPASYEQYF. For the CDR3, the DNA is TGTGCCAGCAGCCCTCGGGACAAACCCGCCTCCTACGAGCAGTACTTC.